What follows are 23 T cell receptor beta chains derived from one specimen sequenced in a study of cytomegalovirus exposure and HLA in healthy donors. It was with 60 Vbeta and 13 Jbeta primers that the PCR ran. Using immunoSEQ multiplex PCR, the repertoire was profiled, and TCRdb retains in-frame clones only, with some absent. The table lists around 180,000 clones, around three quarters of them singletons. Sequencing was carried out using PBMCs. The receptors shown here come from a man in his forties in good health and CMV-seronegative.

The chain is built from TRBV14 and TRBJ1-2; D remains ambiguous. Germline CDR1 SGHDN, CDR2 FVKESK. Trimming took 2 bases from V and 9 from J, leaving 16 bases between them. The CDR3 loop spans 14 amino acids. The CDR3 nucleotides are TGTGCCAGCAGCCAATCCCCCGGGGTTTCCCGCTACACCTTC. Protein: CASSQSPGVSRYTF.

The chain carries TRBV20-1 and TRBJ1-2; 8 bases match TRBD1. Trimming removed 6 bases from V and 8 bases from J; junction bases left unmatched: 5. Per the germline V gene, CDR1 is DFQATT and CDR2 is SNEGSKA (reference sequence). This CDR3 has 11 residues. The CDR3 DNA is TGCAGTGCGCGGACAGGGAAAGGCTACACCTTC. This translates into CSARTGKGYTF.

The rearrangement joins TRBV27 to TRBJ2-2; D call uncertain. The CDR3 covers 15 residues. Germline V lookup: CDR1 MNHEY, CDR2 SMNVEV (reference sequence). Trimming took off 6 bases at V and 0 bases at J, with 11 bases between the two ends. CDR3 DNA: TGTGCCAGCAGAATTGACTCCGCGAACACCGGGGAGCTGTTTTTT. Translating it yields CASRIDSANTGELFF.

The chain joins TRBV29-1 to TRBJ2-2; D gene uncertain. Germline loops: CDR1 SQVTM, CDR2 ANQGSEA. The CDR3 contains 12 residues. V dropped 4 bases and J dropped 8 bases, with 11 bases sitting between them. Here the CDR3 DNA reads TGCAGCGTTGTTGCGGCCCCAGGGGAGCTGTTTTTT. Encoded protein: CSVVAAPGELFF.

This chain links TRBV6-5 with TRBJ1-6, with D possibly TRBD1 on 5 matching bases. The CDR3 contains 15 residues. The germline V and J ends were trimmed by 4 bases and 7 bases, with 14 bases remaining between them. Per germline, CDR1 MNHEY and CDR2 SVGAGI. This CDR3 reads CASSWGGVGNSPLHF. In DNA form, the CDR3 reads TGTGCCAGCAGTTGGGGGGGGGTTGGAAATTCACCCCTCCACTTT.

In this sample, this clone turned up a few times. The chain uses TRBV15 and TRBJ2-7; D ambiguous. Germline V gives CDR1 LNHNV, CDR2 YYDKDF (reference sequence). The CDR3 contains 15 residues. Trimming stripped 0 bases from V and 3 bases from J, with 12 bases between. CDR3 sequence reads: CATSRDHSVIYEQYF. The CDR3 coding sequence is TGTGCCACCAGCAGAGATCATTCAGTGATCTACGAGCAGTACTTC.

This chain joins TRBV9 and TRBJ2-2; 7 nucleotides agree with TRBD2. The germline CDR1 and CDR2 sequences are SGDLS and YYNGEE. V lost 3 bases and J lost 1; bases outside the gene matches: 12. CDR3 length equals 18 residues. Here the CDR3 DNA reads TGTGCCAGCAGCGCACTAGCGAGAACCGAAAAGAACACCGGGGAGCTGTTTTTT. This encodes CASSALARTEKNTGELFF.

The rearrangement links TRBV21-1 to TRBJ1-6. TRBV21-1 is a documented pseudogene. This CDR3 spans 14 amino acids. The CDR3 DNA is TGTGCCAGCAGCTCGGGGTTCCATAATTCACCCCTCCACTTT. It is translated as CASSSGFHNSPLHF.

The J gene is TRBJ2-7, the V gene TRBV7-3; possibly TRBD2 for D (6 bases). Per germline, CDR1 SGHTA and CDR2 FQGTGA. The germline V and J ends were trimmed by 8 bases and 2 bases, with 16 bases remaining between them. The CDR3 loop spans 14 amino acids. The CDR3 bases are TGTGCCAGCTCCGGAGGGACCAACGCCTACGAGCAGTACTTC. This translates into CASSGGTNAYEQYF.

This clone was seen once. The chain uses TRBV18 and TRBJ2-5; tentative D call: TRBD2 (6 bases). V was trimmed by 3 bases and J by 2 bases, leaving 10 bases between them. The CDR3 sequence is 14 residues long. Germline values: CDR1 KGHSH, CDR2 LQKENI. CDR3 protein: CASSPVGGQETQYF. The CDR3 bases are TGTGCCAGCTCACCCGTTGGAGGGCAAGAGACCCAGTACTTC.

The gene calls are TRBV18 and TRBJ2-4; 7 bases align to TRBD1. CDR3 length: 14 residues. The germline V gene encodes CDR1 KGHSH and CDR2 LQKENI. The trim removed 2 bases at V and 8 bases at J, leaving 6 bases unmatched. The CDR3 coding sequence is TGTGCCAGCTCACCAGACAGGGTTCTATACATTCAGTACTTC. Encoded protein: CASSPDRVLYIQYF.

The table lists this clone with a count of one. V and J are TRBV7-8 and TRBJ2-1; TRBD2 is a possible D gene (5 bases). CDR1 and CDR2 from the germline V gene are SGHVS and FQNEAQ. CDR3 length: 13 residues. With 5 bases removed from V and 6 bases from J, the gap between germline ends came to 11 bases. CDR3 sequence: CASSPWESNEQFF. The CDR3 DNA is TGTGCCAGCAGCCCCTGGGAGAGCAATGAGCAGTTCTTC.

This chain links TRBV7-2 with TRBJ2-7; 7 bases align to TRBD1. The CDR3 extends over 15 amino acids. In germline, CDR1 is SGHTA, CDR2 FQGNSA. Unmatched junction bases numbered 7, after V lost 1 base and J lost 4 bases. CDR3 region: CASSLVAAGGYEQYF. The CDR3 DNA is TGTGCCAGCAGCTTAGTTGCGGCAGGGGGTTACGAGCAGTACTTC.

The V call is TRBV7-9, the J call TRBJ1-1; perhaps TRBD1 as D (6 bases). The length of the CDR3 is 17 residues. V lost 4 bases to trimming and J lost 1 base, with 19 bases between them. In germline, CDR1 is SEHNR, CDR2 FQNEAQ (reference sequence). CDR3 amino acids: CASSYRRGAQENTEAFF. Written as DNA, the CDR3 is TGTGCCAGCAGCTATCGGCGGGGGGCGCAGGAGAACACTGAAGCTTTCTTT.

There are a few counts of this clone. The CDR3 is CASSPPGQGAGNTIYF. For the CDR3, the DNA is TGTGCCAGCTCACCACCGGGACAGGGTGCTGGAAACACCATATATTTT. The chain uses TRBV18 and TRBJ1-3; 9 bases align to TRBD1. V shed 0 bases, J shed 2 bases, and the junction held 2 bases outside the gene matches. Germline loops: CDR1 KGHSH, CDR2 LQKENI. This CDR3 has 16 amino acids.

The chain carries TRBV30 and TRBJ1-2; 7 bases are shared with TRBD1. V shed 0 bases and J 4 bases; nucleotides not matched to a gene: 8. The CDR3 totals 15 residues. The germline CDR1 and CDR2 sequences are GTSNPN and SVGIG (reference sequence). CDR3 coding DNA: TGTGCCTGGAGTGTACTGGACAGGTCCCCCTATGGCTACACCTTC. Protein: CAWSVLDRSPYGYTF. The full variable domain, with the rest looked up from reference TRBV30 and TRBJ1-2, is SQTIHQWPATLVQPVGSPLSLECTVEGTSNPNLYWYRQAAGRGLQLLFYSVGIGQISSEVPQNLSASRPQDRQFILSSKKLLLSDSGFYLCAWSVLDRSPYGYTFGSGTRLTVV.

This clone came up a few times. V gene TRBV2 combines with J gene TRBJ2-3; possibly TRBD2 for D (5 bases). This CDR3 region has 15 residues. The V gene's germline CDR1 is SNHLY and CDR2 FYNNEI. Trimming cost V 4 bases and J 5 bases, with 16 bases left between them. The CDR3 sequence: CASSARAMGIDTQYF. Written as DNA, the CDR3 is TGTGCCAGCAGTGCGCGGGCGATGGGGATAGATACGCAGTATTTT.

V usage is TRBV4-1 and J usage is TRBJ2-5, with 9 bases identical to TRBD2. The CDR3 sequence is 18 residues long. CDR1 is MGHRA and CDR2 is YSYEKL in the germline V gene. Unmatched junction bases numbered 9, after V lost 0 bases and J lost 1 base. DNA for the CDR3: TGCGCCAGCAGCCAAGATCCCAGCGGGGGGACCATCCAAGAGACCCAGTACTTC. Translating it yields CASSQDPSGGTIQETQYF.

V and J are TRBV2 and TRBJ2-1; TRBD2 matches at 12 bases. The CDR3 consists of 15 residues. V dropped 5 bases and J dropped 6; count of bases not matched to a gene: 5. CDR1 is SNHLY and CDR2 is FYNNEI in the germline V gene. The CDR3 sequence is CASSPLAGGSNEQFF. DNA of the CDR3: TGTGCCAGCAGTCCTCTAGCGGGAGGGAGCAATGAGCAGTTCTTC.

This chain connects TRBV6-1 to TRBJ2-7, with 10 bases fitting TRBD2. CDR3 length equals 18 residues. Germline trimming cut 4 bases from V and 6 bases from J; bases unmatched to any gene: 18. CDR1 is MNHNS, CDR2 SASEGT, per germline. The CDR3 DNA reads as TGTGCCAGCAGTGCCGCCAGCGGGAGGGCCGTCAATCGTGGCGAGCAGTACTTC. This gives the protein CASSAASGRAVNRGEQYF.

This clone showed up just a few times. V is TRBV27 and J is TRBJ1-2; 7 nucleotides agree with TRBD1. This CDR3 contains 15 residues. V was pared by 6 bases and J by 4 bases, with 11 bases of the junction left unmatched. The germline V gene has CDR1 MNHEY and CDR2 SMNVEV (reference sequence). The CDR3 protein is CASSPTGQNFYGYTF. In DNA, the CDR3 is TGTGCCAGCAGCCCAACGGGACAGAACTTCTATGGCTACACCTTC.

The V and J genes are TRBV19 and TRBJ1-3; 7 positions match TRBD1. The length of the CDR3 is 17 residues. V was pared by 1 base and J by 0 bases, with 6 bases of the junction left unmatched. Germline CDR1 and CDR2: LNHDA and SQIVND (reference sequence). The CDR3 DNA reads TGTGCCAGTAGTATAGGAGGGACAGCGAGCTCTGGAAACACCATATATTTT. Protein product: CASSIGGTASSGNTIYF.

V gene TRBV10-2 combines with J gene TRBJ2-7; 8 bases agree with TRBD2. Germline trimming cut 3 bases from V and 2 bases from J; bases unmatched to any gene: 3. The CDR3 spans 14 residues. CDR1 and CDR2 (germline): WSHSY, SAAADI. The CDR3 DNA sequence: TGCGCCAGCAGTGACCGGGGGGGTCCCTACGAGCAGTACTTC. Amino acids: CASSDRGGPYEQYF.